The rows below give T cell receptor beta chains drawn from one sample of a study of response to subunit inactivated influenza vaccine. In TCRdb, the RT-PCR reads were re-called with MiXCR into one record per CDR3 protein. The sample gives hundreds of thousands of distinct CDR3 sequences, around a fifth of which show up once; roughly a tenth is in the top ten. Material: PBMCs from blood, obtained 21 months after vaccination. Every receptor here comes from a man aged 50 to 69 who received an inactivated influenza vaccine. CDR3s include the opening cysteine and the closing phenylalanine or tryptophan. The D gene is left open where the match is weak. Size tells how often a clone was seen (once, few, many) or the class of an expanded clone, and some rows leave it out.

v_gene,j_gene,abundance,d_gene,CDR3aa,CDR3nt
TRBV19,TRBJ1-5,few,TRBD1,CASRVQGAIGYSNQPQHF,TGTGCCAGTAGGGTACAGGGGGCTATAGGGTATAGCAATCAGCCCCAGCATTTT
TRBV4-1,TRBJ2-3,few,.,CASTQRGRTDTQYF,TGCGCCAGCACCCAACGGGGCCGCACAGATACGCAGTATTTT
TRBV6-1,TRBJ1-4,.,.,CASSPQLTLREKLFF,TGTGCCAGCAGTCCACAATTGACCCTCCGTGAAAAACTGTTTTTT
TRBV5-1,TRBJ1-4,.,.,CASSAESANEKLFF,TGCGCCAGCAGCGCCGAGTCGGCGAACGAAAAACTGTTTTTT
TRBV21-1,TRBJ1-3,few,.,CATDRAPGNTIYF,TGTGCCACCGACAGGGCGCCGGGAAACACCATATATTTT
TRBV29-1,TRBJ2-5,.,TRBD2,CSVDTGGAGETQYF,TGCAGCGTTGACACCGGGGGGGCCGGAGAGACCCAGTACTTC
TRBV12-3/TRBV12-4,TRBJ1-2,few,TRBD1,CASSLGNRGSAYGYTF,TGTGCCAGCAGTTTAGGGAACAGGGGAAGTGCCTATGGCTACACCTTC
TRBV6-1,TRBJ1-1,.,.,CASSRLGRNTEAFF,TGTGCCAGCAGTCGCCTGGGGAGGAACACTGAAGCTTTCTTT
TRBV5-1,TRBJ2-2,few,.,CASSLVGGSNTGELFF,TGCGCCAGCAGCTTGGTAGGCGGTTCGAACACCGGGGAGCTGTTTTTT
TRBV28,TRBJ2-7,many,TRBD1,CASSSPGQGYEQYF,TGTGCCAGCAGTTCACCGGGACAGGGGTACGAGCAGTACTTC
TRBV10-3,TRBJ1-5,.,.,CAISEPYPGIQHF,TGTGCCATCAGTGAGCCGTACCCCGGGATCCAGCATTTT
TRBV3-1,TRBJ2-7,.,TRBD2,CASSQDRRITSGRQNEQYF,TGTGCCAGCAGCCAAGATCGAAGGATAACTAGCGGGAGGCAGAACGAGCAGTACTTC
TRBV12-1,TRBJ2-7,once,.,CASSPKTRSDEQYF,TGTGCCAGCAGCCCGAAGACACGTTCGGACGAGCAGTACTTC
TRBV4-2,TRBJ2-3,few,.,CASSQGGSADTQYF,TGTGCCAGCAGCCAAGGAGGGTCGGCAGATACGCAGTATTTT
TRBV19,TRBJ1-1,many,.,CASRFREMNTEAFF,TGTGCCAGTAGGTTCAGGGAGATGAACACTGAAGCTTTCTTT
TRBV6-2/TRBV6-3,TRBJ2-1,.,.,CASSYSFNTEQFF,TGTGCCAGCAGTTACTCTTTTAATACAGAGCAGTTCTTC
TRBV3-1,TRBJ1-2,many,TRBD1,CASSQGQGNYGYTF,TGTGCCAGCAGCCAAGGACAGGGGAACTATGGCTACACCTTC
TRBV18,TRBJ2-7,.,TRBD1,CASSPLPGTGGHEQYF,TGTGCCAGCTCACCACTACCTGGGACAGGGGGCCACGAGCAGTACTTC
TRBV7-2,TRBJ2-2,.,.,CASSSVQPGELFF,TGTGCCAGCAGCTCGGTCCAACCCGGGGAGCTGTTTTTT
TRBV15,TRBJ2-4,.,.,CATSRERGHIQYF,TGTGCCACCAGCAGAGAGAGGGGTCACATTCAGTACTTC
TRBV7-9,TRBJ2-5,few,TRBD2,CASSLSGGRAETQYF,TGTGCCAGCAGCTTAAGCGGCGGGAGAGCAGAGACCCAGTACTTC
TRBV12-3/TRBV12-4,TRBJ2-2,few,.,CASSFGHEIANTGELFF,TGTGCCAGCAGTTTTGGTCACGAAATCGCGAACACCGGGGAGCTGTTTTTT
TRBV20-1,TRBJ1-6,few,.,CSARDLSGPGAPLHF,TGCAGTGCTAGAGACCTTTCCGGGCCCGGGGCACCCCTCCACTTT
TRBV12-3/TRBV12-4,TRBJ1-4,few,.,CASSFRQARANEKLFF,TGTGCCAGCAGTTTCCGACAGGCAAGGGCTAATGAAAAACTGTTTTTT
TRBV7-9,TRBJ1-2,.,.,CASGQTSRGYTF,TGTGCCAGCGGACAGACTTCTCGTGGCTACACCTTC
TRBV12-3/TRBV12-4,TRBJ2-1,few,.,CASSLEGGMSDEQFF,TGTGCCAGCAGTTTAGAGGGCGGGATGAGCGATGAGCAGTTCTTC
TRBV12-3/TRBV12-4,TRBJ2-1,few,TRBD1,CATRRQGNNEQFF,TGTGCCACCCGCCGACAGGGGAATAATGAGCAGTTCTTC
TRBV11-2,TRBJ1-2,.,.,CASSPHPLTGLTF,TGTGCCAGCAGCCCCCACCCGCTGACAGGTTTAACCTTC
TRBV28,TRBJ2-7,.,.,CASSFSEVRPYEQYF,TGTGCCAGCAGTTTTAGCGAGGTCCGACCCTACGAGCAGTACTTC
TRBV4-1,TRBJ1-6,.,.,CASSQGEVGSPLHF,TGCGCCAGCAGCCAAGGCGAGGTGGGTTCACCCCTCCACTTT
TRBV5-1,TRBJ1-1,.,.,CASSPSLRVDEAFF,TGCGCCAGCAGCCCCTCTCTAAGGGTCGATGAAGCTTTCTTT
TRBV28,TRBJ2-5,.,TRBD1,CASRSSGQGAETQYF,TGTGCCAGCAGGTCCTCCGGACAGGGGGCAGAGACCCAGTACTTC
TRBV7-9,TRBJ2-3,many,TRBD2,CASSLVGGAGGALGTDTQYF,TGTGCCAGCAGCTTAGTGGGCGGCGCGGGGGGTGCCCTGGGCACAGATACGCAGTATTTT
TRBV10-3,TRBJ1-5,.,.,CAISETRPGGYSNQPQHF,TGTGCCATCAGTGAGACCCGACCTGGGGGTTATAGCAATCAGCCCCAGCATTTT
TRBV24-1,TRBJ1-2,few,.,CATSDRLRGYTF,TGTGCCACCAGTGATCGGTTGAGGGGCTACACCTTC
TRBV6-6,TRBJ2-3,many,.,CASSYTGLTDTQYF,TGTGCCAGCAGTTACACGGGCCTCACAGATACGCAGTATTTT
TRBV7-3,TRBJ2-3,few,.,CASSFTGPDTQYF,TGTGCCAGCAGCTTTACGGGTCCAGATACGCAGTATTTT
TRBV6-1,TRBJ2-7,.,TRBD1,CASRPYRGLYEQYF,TGTGCCAGCAGACCTTACAGGGGGCTCTACGAGCAGTACTTC
TRBV6-1,TRBJ1-1,.,TRBD1,CASSELGQGATEAFF,TGTGCCAGCAGTGAACTAGGACAGGGGGCCACTGAAGCTTTCTTT
TRBV6-5,TRBJ2-3,.,TRBD2,CASSYAGGSTDTQYF,TGTGCCAGCAGTTACGCGGGAGGGAGCACAGATACGCAGTATTTT
TRBV29-1,TRBJ1-1,few,.,CSVDHQDRNTEAFF,TGCAGCGTTGATCATCAGGATAGGAACACTGAAGCTTTCTTT
TRBV18,TRBJ1-3,few,.,CASSPRDRQRSGNTIYF,TGTGCCAGCTCACCTCGGGACCGACAACGCTCTGGAAACACCATATATTTT
TRBV5-1,TRBJ2-4,.,TRBD1,CASSSGQLAKNIQYF,TGCGCCAGCAGCTCGGGACAGTTGGCCAAAAACATTCAGTACTTC
TRBV7-8,TRBJ1-6,many,.,CASSPRTVGNSPLHF,TGTGCCAGCAGCCCGCGGACGGTTGGGAATTCACCCCTCCACTTT
TRBV3-1,TRBJ1-2,.,.,CATTGKGGYTF,TGTGCAACCACAGGGAAAGGTGGCTACACCTTC